A selection of T cell receptor beta chains follows, all from one sample in a study of T cell responses to AZD1222 COVID-19 vaccine. The assay was immunoSEQ multiplex PCR, and TCRdb's table has in-frame clones only and misses some. The sample shows about 150,000 clones, roughly nine tenths of them seen only once. The input for sequencing was peripheral blood, taken 28 days after the second AZD1222 dose. These receptors all come from an adult who received the AZD1222 COVID-19 vaccine. The conserved cysteine and the conserved F or W are not part of the CDR3 here. Each record gives: clone size, V gene, CDR3 length, J gene, CDR3 protein. Some rows mark clone size as missing; the rest say once, few, many or name a class of expanded clone.

clone size: .; V gene: TRBV12-5; CDR3 length: 12; J gene: TRBJ1-1; CDR3 protein: ASGPRGGSTEAF
clone size: .; V gene: TRBV10-3; CDR3 length: 14; J gene: TRBJ2-3; CDR3 protein: ATSGGRAVGTDTQY
clone size: .; V gene: TRBV30; CDR3 length: 13; J gene: TRBJ1-6; CDR3 protein: AWSRGQGVNSPLH
clone size: .; V gene: TRBV7-2; CDR3 length: 12; J gene: TRBJ2-7; CDR3 protein: ASSSVAGVNEQY
clone size: .; V gene: TRBV19; CDR3 length: 12; J gene: TRBJ1-1; CDR3 protein: ASSIEGTNTEAF
clone size: once; V gene: TRBV7-8; CDR3 length: 19; J gene: TRBJ2-7; CDR3 protein: ASSPSAIGAIFTGLGYEQY
clone size: few; V gene: TRBV24-1; CDR3 length: 9; J gene: TRBJ2-3; CDR3 protein: ATPSRDTQY
clone size: .; V gene: TRBV6-2/TRBV6-3; CDR3 length: 12; J gene: TRBJ1-1; CDR3 protein: ASSYSGRNTEAF
clone size: .; V gene: TRBV9; CDR3 length: 14; J gene: TRBJ2-3; CDR3 protein: ASSVGAGGSTDTQY
clone size: .; V gene: TRBV12-5; CDR3 length: 10; J gene: TRBJ1-1; CDR3 protein: ASGELNTEAF
clone size: .; V gene: TRBV7-8; CDR3 length: 10; J gene: TRBJ2-3; CDR3 protein: ASSPLSDTQY
clone size: few; V gene: TRBV10-3; CDR3 length: 13; J gene: TRBJ1-5; CDR3 protein: AISESTDGNQPQH
clone size: .; V gene: TRBV4-1; CDR3 length: 15; J gene: TRBJ2-3; CDR3 protein: ASSQEELAGGLNTQY
clone size: .; V gene: TRBV3-1/TRBV3-2; CDR3 length: 13; J gene: TRBJ2-4; CDR3 protein: ASSQDASGGNIQY
clone size: .; V gene: TRBV7-9; CDR3 length: 14; J gene: TRBJ2-5; CDR3 protein: ASSSPGLAGGPSQY
clone size: .; V gene: TRBV28; CDR3 length: 13; J gene: TRBJ2-7; CDR3 protein: ASSSPSGGSYEQY
clone size: .; V gene: TRBV24-1; CDR3 length: 14; J gene: TRBJ2-1; CDR3 protein: ATSDQTGTAYNEQF
clone size: .; V gene: TRBV19; CDR3 length: 12; J gene: TRBJ2-5; CDR3 protein: ASSIEGRGATQY
clone size: .; V gene: TRBV18; CDR3 length: 13; J gene: TRBJ1-4; CDR3 protein: ASSQLGIGDEKLF
clone size: few; V gene: TRBV5-1; CDR3 length: 12; J gene: TRBJ2-7; CDR3 protein: ASSLGSASYEQY
clone size: .; V gene: TRBV5-4; CDR3 length: 12; J gene: TRBJ1-3; CDR3 protein: ASGLQGTGNTIY
clone size: .; V gene: TRBV19; CDR3 length: 12; J gene: TRBJ2-5; CDR3 protein: ASRDRGLGETQY
clone size: .; V gene: TRBV7-9; CDR3 length: 11; J gene: TRBJ2-6; CDR3 protein: ASSPPGTNVLT
clone size: .; V gene: TRBV7-9; CDR3 length: 9; J gene: TRBJ2-1; CDR3 protein: ASSLKNEQF
clone size: .; V gene: TRBV6-5; CDR3 length: 13; J gene: TRBJ1-6; CDR3 protein: ASSYSAGGNSPLH
clone size: .; V gene: TRBV5-6; CDR3 length: 13; J gene: TRBJ2-1; CDR3 protein: ASSLRSGNSDEQF
clone size: many; V gene: TRBV15; CDR3 length: 13; J gene: TRBJ2-5; CDR3 protein: ATSRDYTNQETQY
clone size: .; V gene: TRBV4-3; CDR3 length: 14; J gene: TRBJ2-1; CDR3 protein: ASSHQSRTGDNEQF
clone size: .; V gene: TRBV30; CDR3 length: 11; J gene: TRBJ1-1; CDR3 protein: AWSVGPGTEAF
clone size: .; V gene: TRBV5-1; CDR3 length: 15; J gene: TRBJ2-1; CDR3 protein: ASSPGSSGSSYNEQF
clone size: .; V gene: TRBV3-1/TRBV3-2; CDR3 length: 13; J gene: TRBJ2-2; CDR3 protein: ASSKRLAVAGELF
clone size: once; V gene: TRBV6-2/TRBV6-3; CDR3 length: 11; J gene: TRBJ2-1; CDR3 protein: ASSPLEYNEQF
clone size: .; V gene: TRBV6-1; CDR3 length: 18; J gene: TRBJ2-1; CDR3 protein: ASSEARLAGAKSSYNEQF
clone size: .; V gene: TRBV5-4; CDR3 length: 13; J gene: TRBJ2-7; CDR3 protein: ASSLDSGRAYEQY
clone size: .; V gene: TRBV6-5; CDR3 length: 12; J gene: TRBJ2-1; CDR3 protein: ASSKRHADNEQF
clone size: .; V gene: TRBV5-5; CDR3 length: 12; J gene: TRBJ2-7; CDR3 protein: ASSLVAGSYEQY
clone size: .; V gene: TRBV7-2; CDR3 length: 11; J gene: TRBJ2-3; CDR3 protein: ASSSATSGGGH
clone size: .; V gene: TRBV5-1; CDR3 length: 12; J gene: TRBJ1-1; CDR3 protein: ASSPAGEVTEAF
clone size: once; V gene: TRBV9; CDR3 length: 12; J gene: TRBJ1-1; CDR3 protein: ASRRDRVSPEAF
clone size: .; V gene: TRBV18; CDR3 length: 13; J gene: TRBJ2-7; CDR3 protein: ASSPSAGGSYEQY
clone size: .; V gene: TRBV10-1; CDR3 length: 16; J gene: TRBJ1-1; CDR3 protein: ASSDWEGQHRDFTEAF
clone size: .; V gene: TRBV7-9; CDR3 length: 13; J gene: TRBJ1-4; CDR3 protein: ASSSGGPTNEKLF
clone size: .; V gene: TRBV5-1; CDR3 length: 11; J gene: TRBJ2-7; CDR3 protein: ASSLEWNYEQY
clone size: .; V gene: TRBV29-1; CDR3 length: 12; J gene: TRBJ1-1; CDR3 protein: SVARGGGNTEAF
clone size: .; V gene: TRBV4-1; CDR3 length: 11; J gene: TRBJ1-5; CDR3 protein: ASSQAVDQPQH
clone size: .; V gene: TRBV7-9; CDR3 length: 12; J gene: TRBJ2-5; CDR3 protein: ASSQGRSKETQY
clone size: .; V gene: TRBV24-1; CDR3 length: 12; J gene: TRBJ2-1; CDR3 protein: ATSDDGTRNEQF
clone size: .; V gene: TRBV7-9; CDR3 length: 14; J gene: TRBJ2-3; CDR3 protein: ASSFWGDSYTDTQY
clone size: .; V gene: TRBV5-1; CDR3 length: 13; J gene: TRBJ1-3; CDR3 protein: ASSLDGVSGNTIY
clone size: .; V gene: TRBV10-3; CDR3 length: 12; J gene: TRBJ2-2; CDR3 protein: AISEGSDTGELF
clone size: .; V gene: TRBV7-8; CDR3 length: 14; J gene: TRBJ2-2; CDR3 protein: ASSLASTPNTGELF
clone size: .; V gene: TRBV27; CDR3 length: 12; J gene: TRBJ1-5; CDR3 protein: ASSFGLSNQPQH
clone size: .; V gene: TRBV29-1; CDR3 length: 17; J gene: TRBJ1-6; CDR3 protein: SVDCGGQGLRSGNSPLH
clone size: .; V gene: TRBV3-1/TRBV3-2; CDR3 length: 11; J gene: TRBJ1-2; CDR3 protein: ASSPGAGGGYT
clone size: few; V gene: TRBV12-5; CDR3 length: 14; J gene: TRBJ2-3; CDR3 protein: ASCLAAGGDTDTQY
clone size: .; V gene: TRBV4-2; CDR3 length: 12; J gene: TRBJ1-3; CDR3 protein: ASSQGQYGNTIY
clone size: .; V gene: TRBV6-5; CDR3 length: 12; J gene: TRBJ1-2; CDR3 protein: ASSYGQGDYGYT
clone size: .; V gene: TRBV5-5; CDR3 length: 12; J gene: TRBJ1-2; CDR3 protein: ASSLATDYYGYT
clone size: .; V gene: TRBV3-1/TRBV3-2; CDR3 length: 12; J gene: TRBJ2-7; CDR3 protein: ASSPVGEAGEQY
clone size: .; V gene: TRBV7-2; CDR3 length: 12; J gene: TRBJ2-7; CDR3 protein: ASSLRRIGYEQY